This T cell receptor (beta chain) was sequenced for a study of T-cell reconstitution after alpha-beta-depleted transplantation in children. Points from the study as a whole: Reportedly, only several hundred clones from non-depleted graft cells drove alpha-beta T-cell counts at about two months. The study traced high day-60 TCRbeta diversity in some patients to surviving recipient T cells and thymic progenitors.

The TCRbeta library was prepared with unique molecular identifiers. From the PCR reads, TCRdb called clonotypes with MiXCR, one entry per CDR3 protein. The sample consists of over 45,000 distinct CDR3 sequences, about 40% of them appearing once. About this clonotype itself: No antigen is known for it.

There are 14 residues in the CDR3. The V gene lost 5 bases and the J gene lost 4 bases, with 14 bases spanning the gap. The V gene is TRBV12-3 or TRBV12-4, the J gene TRBJ1-1, with D hard to call. The starting material was PBMCs, mostly from graft donor cells, obtained 360 days after TCRalphabeta/CD19-depleted stem cell transplant. This TCR was sampled from a male patient aged 5 to 17 who had a stem cell transplant for acute lymphoblastic leukemia, so the T cells may come from the graft donor. CDR3 coding DNA: TGTGCCAGCAGTCCGCGAGGTATGAGCACTGAAGCTTTCTTT. Residues: CASSPRGMSTEAFF.